This T cell receptor (beta chain) was recovered during a study of human T cells and chemical hapten exposure. TCRdb analysed the RACE reads with MiXCR anew, one entry per CDR3 protein. The profile shows roughly 120,000 distinct CDR3 sequences, approximately 13% of them singletons. As regards this clonotype: Its matching antigen is unknown.

Study results and limitations: After DPC sensitization, TCRs above 1 in 1000 frequency showed no change. Having alopecia, the donors may differ immunologically from healthy people.

Specified time point: pre-sensitization, week 0. Treatment denoted: therapeutic diphenylcyclopropenone sensitization with weekly scalp DPC. The sequence was obtained from a woman aged 18 to 35 with alopecia areata. Some clones in this sample may be carry-over from other donors' samples. The sample consisted of whole blood, taken in connection with sensitization to the hapten diphenylcyclopropenone (DPC).

The DNA for the CDR3 is TGCGCCAGCAGCTTAAGGCGAGGCACCTCGAGGGGAGACACTGAAGCTTTCTTT. It is translated as CASSLRRGTSRGDTEAFF. The chain couples TRBV5-1 to TRBJ1-1; D is perhaps TRBD1 (5 bases). CDR3 length: 18 amino acids. V dropped 2 bases and J dropped 3 bases, with 23 bases sitting between them. Germline CDR1 and CDR2: SGHRS and YFSETQ.